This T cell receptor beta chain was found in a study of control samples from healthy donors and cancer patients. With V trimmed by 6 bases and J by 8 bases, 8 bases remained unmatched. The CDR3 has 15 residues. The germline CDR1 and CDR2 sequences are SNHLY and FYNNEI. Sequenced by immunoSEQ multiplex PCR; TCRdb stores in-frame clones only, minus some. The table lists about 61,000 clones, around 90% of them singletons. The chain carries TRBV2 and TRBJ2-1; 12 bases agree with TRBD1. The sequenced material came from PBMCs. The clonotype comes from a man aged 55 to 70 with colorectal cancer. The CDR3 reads CASSPLGTGGHEQFF. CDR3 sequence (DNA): TGTGCCAGCAGCCCATTGGGGACAGGGGGCCATGAGCAGTTCTTC.